This T cell receptor (beta chain) was documented in a study of cytomegalovirus exposure and HLA in healthy donors. The CDR3 covers 14 residues. V dropped 2 bases and J dropped 4 bases, with 11 bases sitting between them. Germline assignment: CDR1 KGHSH and CDR2 LQKENI. The PCR employed 60 Vbeta primers together with 13 Jbeta primers. Sequencing used immunoSEQ multiplex PCR; TCRdb keeps in-frame clones, though not all of them. The table shows approximately 280,000 clones, with roughly 90% occurring only once. The rearrangement links TRBV18 to TRBJ2-5, with a possible D match to TRBD1 (7 bases). Specimen: PBMCs. The clonotype was recovered from a woman aged 18-35 years in good health and CMV-seronegative. The CDR3 coding sequence is TGTGCCAGCTCACCAGCGGGACAGTCAGAGACCCAGTACTTC. It codes for CASSPAGQSETQYF.